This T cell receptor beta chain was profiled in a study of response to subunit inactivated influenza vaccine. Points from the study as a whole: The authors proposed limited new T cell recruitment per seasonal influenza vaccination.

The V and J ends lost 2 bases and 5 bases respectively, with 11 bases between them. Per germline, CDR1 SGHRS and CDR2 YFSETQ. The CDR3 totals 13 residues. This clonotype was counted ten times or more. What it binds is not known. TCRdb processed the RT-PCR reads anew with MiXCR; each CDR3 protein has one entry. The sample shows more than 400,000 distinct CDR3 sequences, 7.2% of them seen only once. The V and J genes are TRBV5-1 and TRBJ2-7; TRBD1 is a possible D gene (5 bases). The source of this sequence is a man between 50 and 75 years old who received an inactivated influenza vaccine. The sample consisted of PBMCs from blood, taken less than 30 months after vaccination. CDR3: CASSFQGLDEQYF. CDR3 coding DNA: TGCGCCAGCAGCTTCCAGGGTTTGGACGAGCAGTACTTC.